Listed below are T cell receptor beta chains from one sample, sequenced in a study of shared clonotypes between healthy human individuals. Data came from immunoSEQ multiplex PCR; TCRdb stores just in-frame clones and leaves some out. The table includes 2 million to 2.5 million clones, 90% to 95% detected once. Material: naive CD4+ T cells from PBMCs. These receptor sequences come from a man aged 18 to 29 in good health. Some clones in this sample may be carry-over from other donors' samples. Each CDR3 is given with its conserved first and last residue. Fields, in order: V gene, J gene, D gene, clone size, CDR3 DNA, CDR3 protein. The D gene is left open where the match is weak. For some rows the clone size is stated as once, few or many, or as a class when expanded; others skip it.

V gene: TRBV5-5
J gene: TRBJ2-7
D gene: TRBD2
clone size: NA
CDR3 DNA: TGTGCCAGCAGCGCCTGGACTAGCGGGAGTAGCGAGCAGTACTTC
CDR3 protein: CASSAWTSGSSEQYF

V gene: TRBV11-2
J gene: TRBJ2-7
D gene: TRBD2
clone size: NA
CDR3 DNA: TGTGCCAGCAGCTTAGATCGGGGACTAGCGGGGAGCAATTCCTACGAGCAGTACTTC
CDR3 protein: CASSLDRGLAGSNSYEQYF

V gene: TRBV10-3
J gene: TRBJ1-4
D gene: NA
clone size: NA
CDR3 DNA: TGTGCCATCAGTGATCCGACAAGGACTAATGAAAAACTGTTTTTT
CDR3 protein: CAISDPTRTNEKLFF

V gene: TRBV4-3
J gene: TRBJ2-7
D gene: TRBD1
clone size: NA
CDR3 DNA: TGCGCCAGCAGCCAAGAATGGGACAGGGGACTCTACGAGCAGTACTTC
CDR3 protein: CASSQEWDRGLYEQYF

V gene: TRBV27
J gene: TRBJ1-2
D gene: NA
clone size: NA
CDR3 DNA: TGTGCCAGCAGTTTATTTTATCTGGGCAGTTTATTTTATGGCTACACCTTC
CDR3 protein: CASSLFYLGSLFYGYTF

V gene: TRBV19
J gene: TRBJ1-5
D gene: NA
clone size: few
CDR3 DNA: TGTGCCAGTAGTAGACAATCCTATCAGCCCCAGCATTTT
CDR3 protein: CASSRQSYQPQHF

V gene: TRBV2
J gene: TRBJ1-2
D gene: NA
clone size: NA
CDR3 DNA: TGTGCCAGCAGTGAAGCGTTAGGAAAAGCTAACTATGGCTACACCTTC
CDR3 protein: CASSEALGKANYGYTF

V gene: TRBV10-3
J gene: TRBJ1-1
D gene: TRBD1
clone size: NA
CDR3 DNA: TGTGCCATCAGGCCGACAGGGGATAACACTGAAGCTTTCTTT
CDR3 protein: CAIRPTGDNTEAFF

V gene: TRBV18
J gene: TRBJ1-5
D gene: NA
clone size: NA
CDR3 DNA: TGTGCCAGCTCACCATTGGGCGCACTTAGCAATCAGCCCCAGCATTTT
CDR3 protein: CASSPLGALSNQPQHF

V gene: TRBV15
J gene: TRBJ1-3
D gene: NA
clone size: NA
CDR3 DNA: TGTGCCACCAGCTCCCAACGAGCCTCTGGAAACACCATATATTTT
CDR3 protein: CATSSQRASGNTIYF

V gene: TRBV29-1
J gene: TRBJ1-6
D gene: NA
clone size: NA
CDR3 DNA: TGCAGCGTACAAAGGGTGGTCGGCTCACCCCTCCACTTT
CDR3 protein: CSVQRVVGSPLHF

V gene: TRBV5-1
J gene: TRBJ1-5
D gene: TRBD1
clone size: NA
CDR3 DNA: TGCGCCAGCAGCTTGTTGCAACAGGGGGATCAGCCCCAGCATTTT
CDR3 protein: CASSLLQQGDQPQHF

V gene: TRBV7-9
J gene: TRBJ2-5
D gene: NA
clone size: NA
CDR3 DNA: TGTGCCAGCAGCTTAGCGGGGCAGCAGATAGGGACCCAGTACTTC
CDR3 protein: CASSLAGQQIGTQYF

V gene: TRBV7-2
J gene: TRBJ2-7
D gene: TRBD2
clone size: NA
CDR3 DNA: TGTGCCAGCAGCTTAGCGGCTTTAGGGCTAGCGGGCACACCTAGCTCCTACGAGCAGTACTTC
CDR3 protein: CASSLAALGLAGTPSSYEQYF

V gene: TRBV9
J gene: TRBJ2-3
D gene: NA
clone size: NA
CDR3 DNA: TGTGCCAGCAGCGTAGGGGCAGATACGCAGTATTTT
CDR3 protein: CASSVGADTQYF

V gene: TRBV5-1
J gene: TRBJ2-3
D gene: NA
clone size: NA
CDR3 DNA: TGCGCCAGCAGCTTGGGGCTTCAGGGCGATACGCAGTATTTT
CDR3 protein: CASSLGLQGDTQYF

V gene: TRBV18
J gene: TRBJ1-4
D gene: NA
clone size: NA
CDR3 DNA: TGTGCCAGCTCACCAGCTTCTAATGAAAAACTGTTTTTT
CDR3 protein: CASSPASNEKLFF

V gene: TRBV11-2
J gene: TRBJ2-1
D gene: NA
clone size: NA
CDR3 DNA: TGTGCCAGCAGACGGGCGGGCGGGATCAGGAATGAGCAGTTCTTC
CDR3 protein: CASRRAGGIRNEQFF

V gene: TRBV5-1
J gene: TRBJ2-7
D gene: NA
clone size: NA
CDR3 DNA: TGCGCCAGCAGCTTGGCAGGGAGGCTCTACGAGCAGTACTTC
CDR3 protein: CASSLAGRLYEQYF

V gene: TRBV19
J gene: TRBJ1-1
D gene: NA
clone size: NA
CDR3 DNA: TGTGCCAGTAGTCCCCGGCCCACAATGAACACTGAAGCTTTCTTT
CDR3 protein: CASSPRPTMNTEAFF

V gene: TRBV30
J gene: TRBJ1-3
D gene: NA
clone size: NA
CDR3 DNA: TGTGCCTGGAGTGTCAGTGCAGGAAACACCATATATTTT
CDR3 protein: CAWSVSAGNTIYF

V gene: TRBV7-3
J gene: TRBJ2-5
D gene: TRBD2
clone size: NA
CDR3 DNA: TGTGCCAGCAGCGGAATAGCGGGAGGGGGTGAGACCCAGTACTTC
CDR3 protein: CASSGIAGGGETQYF

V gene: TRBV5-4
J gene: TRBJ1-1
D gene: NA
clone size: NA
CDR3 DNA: TGTGCCAGCAGCCAACACAGGGATAGCACTGAAGCTTTCTTT
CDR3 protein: CASSQHRDSTEAFF

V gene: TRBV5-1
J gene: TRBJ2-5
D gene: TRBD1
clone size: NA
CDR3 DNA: TGCGCCAGCGCCCGGGACAGGGAGAAGGAGACCCAGTACTTC
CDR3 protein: CASARDREKETQYF

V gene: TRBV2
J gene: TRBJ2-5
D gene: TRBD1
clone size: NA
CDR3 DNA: TGTGCCAGCAGCGGGACAGGGGTGGAAGAGACCCAGTACTTC
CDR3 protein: CASSGTGVEETQYF

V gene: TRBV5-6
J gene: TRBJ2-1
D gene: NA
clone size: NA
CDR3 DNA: TGTGCCAGCAGCCCCCCAGGGACCCTTTACTCCTACAATGAGCAGTTCTTC
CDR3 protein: CASSPPGTLYSYNEQFF

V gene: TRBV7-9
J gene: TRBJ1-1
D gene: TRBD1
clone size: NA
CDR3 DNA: TGTGCCAGCAGCTCGGGACAGGGGAGGACTGAAGCTTTCTTT
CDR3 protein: CASSSGQGRTEAFF

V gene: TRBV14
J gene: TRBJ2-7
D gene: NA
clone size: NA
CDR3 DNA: TGTGCCAGCAGCCAGACTAGGCGGTTGGAGCAGTACTTC
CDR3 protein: CASSQTRRLEQYF

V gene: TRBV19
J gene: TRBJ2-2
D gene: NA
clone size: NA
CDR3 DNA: TGTGCCAGCGTAGGAGCAGGGGTCACCGGGGAGCTGTTTTTT
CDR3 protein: CASVGAGVTGELFF

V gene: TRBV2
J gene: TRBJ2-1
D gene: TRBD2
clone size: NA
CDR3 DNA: TGTGCCTGCACGGCTAGCGGGAGTACCTACAATGAGCAGTTCTTC
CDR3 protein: CACTASGSTYNEQFF

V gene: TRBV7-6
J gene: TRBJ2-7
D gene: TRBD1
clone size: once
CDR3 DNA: TGTGCCAGCAGCCGCCAGACAGGGAGCCCCTACGAGCAGTACTTC
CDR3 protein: CASSRQTGSPYEQYF

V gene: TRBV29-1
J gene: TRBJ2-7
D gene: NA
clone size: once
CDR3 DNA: TGCAGCGTCGTACTGGGGCCAGGACAGTCCTACGAGCAGTACTTC
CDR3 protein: CSVVLGPGQSYEQYF

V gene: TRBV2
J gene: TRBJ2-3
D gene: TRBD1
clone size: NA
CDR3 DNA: TGTGCCAGCAGCCCCGGGACAGGGACGACAGATACGCAGTATTTT
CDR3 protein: CASSPGTGTTDTQYF

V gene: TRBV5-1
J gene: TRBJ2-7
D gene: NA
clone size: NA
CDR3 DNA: TGCGCCAGCAGCCAAGGACCCTCCTACGAGCAGTACTTC
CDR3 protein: CASSQGPSYEQYF

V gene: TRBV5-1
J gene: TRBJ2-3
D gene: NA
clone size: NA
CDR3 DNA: TGCGCCAGCAAAAATCAACCTACCATAGATACGCAGTATTTT
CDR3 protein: CASKNQPTIDTQYF

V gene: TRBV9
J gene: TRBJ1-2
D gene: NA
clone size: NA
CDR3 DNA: TGTGCCAGCAGCGGCCGGGCCCTCGACTATGGCTACACCTTC
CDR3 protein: CASSGRALDYGYTF

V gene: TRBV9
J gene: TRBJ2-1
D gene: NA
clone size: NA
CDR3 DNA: TGTGCCAGCAGCCCTCTACTCTCGTGGGGTGAGCAGTTCTTC
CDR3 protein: CASSPLLSWGEQFF

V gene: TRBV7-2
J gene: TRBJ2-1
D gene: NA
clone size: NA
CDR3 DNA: TGTGCCAGCAGCTTGAATTGGATCCCGGAGGGTGAGCAGTTCTTC
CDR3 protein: CASSLNWIPEGEQFF

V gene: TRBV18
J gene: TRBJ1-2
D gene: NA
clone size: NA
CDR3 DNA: TGTGCCAGCTCACCGGGAGGACAATCCCTGGGCTATGGCTACACCTTC
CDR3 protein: CASSPGGQSLGYGYTF

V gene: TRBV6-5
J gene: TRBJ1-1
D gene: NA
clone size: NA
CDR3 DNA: TGTGCCAGCAGTTTAGGCACTGAAGCTTTCTTT
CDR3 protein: CASSLGTEAFF

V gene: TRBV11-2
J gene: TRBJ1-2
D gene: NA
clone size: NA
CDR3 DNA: TGTGCCAGCAGCTCCGGACTATGGGGGGCGCCTCGGGTTGGCTACACCTTC
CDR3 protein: CASSSGLWGAPRVGYTF

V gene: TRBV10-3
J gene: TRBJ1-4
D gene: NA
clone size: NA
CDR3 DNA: TGTGCCATCAGGATGGACACCCGTCCAGAAAAACTGTTTTTT
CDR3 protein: CAIRMDTRPEKLFF

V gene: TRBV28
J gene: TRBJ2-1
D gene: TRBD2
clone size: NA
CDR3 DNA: TGTGCCAGCAGTTACCCTCCCGGGACTAGCGGATTAATTAGCTCCTACAATGAGCAGTTCTTC
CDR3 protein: CASSYPPGTSGLISSYNEQFF

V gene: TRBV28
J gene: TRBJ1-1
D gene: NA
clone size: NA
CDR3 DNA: TGTGCCAGCATCAGAGGGGGGGCGAATACTGAAGCTTTCTTT
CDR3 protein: CASIRGGANTEAFF

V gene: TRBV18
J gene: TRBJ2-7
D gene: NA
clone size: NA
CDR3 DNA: TGTGCCAGCTCACCAGCGGGTCACGCTGATTACGAGCAGTACTTC
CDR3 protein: CASSPAGHADYEQYF

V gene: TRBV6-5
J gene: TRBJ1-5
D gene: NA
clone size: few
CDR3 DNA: TGTGCCAGCAGAGCCAGCAATCAGCCCCAGCATTTT
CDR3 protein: CASRASNQPQHF

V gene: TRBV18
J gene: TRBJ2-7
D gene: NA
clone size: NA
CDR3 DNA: TGTGCCAGCTCACCAGCTGATTGGTCTGTGCAGTACTTC
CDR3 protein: CASSPADWSVQYF